Following are 21 T cell receptor beta chains from one sample sequenced in a study of brain T cells in children with intractable seizures (dated by TCRdb to the early 2020s). What this sample's time point label stands for: blood from clinic visit 5 months post-surgery; TSC patient then seizure free. Receptor amplification or capture employed the immunoSEQ multiplex PCR assay. TCRdb took over this immuneACCESS table, retaining in-frame rearrangements with V and J assigned. Such tables are incomplete; in checked studies, under half of the missing clones stem from an unresolved V gene, and the remainder is unexplained. A total of about 320,000 clones appear in this sample, 93% of them only once. 5.7% of the sample goes to the ten largest clones. Sequences were derived from peripheral blood, sampled less than 6 months after surgery. These receptors originate from a boy younger than two with tuberous sclerosis and intractable seizures.

The chain recombines TRBV5-6 with TRBJ2-7; D is undetermined. The CDR3 runs 13 residues. The V and J ends lost 1 base and 4 bases respectively, with 9 bases between them. Germline loops: CDR1 SGHDT, CDR2 YYEEEE. The CDR3 here is CASSLPGAYEQYF. The CDR3 DNA sequence: TGTGCCAGCAGCTTGCCAGGAGCTTACGAGCAGTACTTC.

The chain uses TRBV9 and TRBJ1-2, with 7 positions matching TRBD1. This CDR3 contains 17 residues. Germline CDR1 SGDLS, CDR2 YYNGEE. J lost 4 bases, V lost 4 bases, and 16 bases had no gene match. The DNA for the CDR3 is TGTGCCAGCAGCCCTTTCGCTGGCGCAGGGGGAATCTATGGCTACACCTTC. It translates to CASSPFAGAGGIYGYTF.

This chain connects TRBV9 to TRBJ1-6; D ambiguous. V was pared by 0 bases and J by 0 bases, with 4 bases between. This CDR3 comprises 15 residues. Germline V CDR1 and CDR2: SGDLS, YYNGEE. Written as DNA, the CDR3 is TGTGCCAGCAGCGTAGAGAGCTCCTATAATTCACCCCTCCACTTT. Translating gives CASSVESSYNSPLHF.

This rearrangement joins TRBV30 to TRBJ1-2; a weak D match, TRBD1 (5 bases). The CDR3 length is 13 residues. CDR1 and CDR2 (germline): GTSNPN, SVGIG (reference sequence). Trimming pared 2 bases from V and 4 bases from J, leaving 11 bases between. The CDR3 bases are TGTGCCTGGAGTCTGGGGGGGGTCTATGGCTACACCTTC. Protein: CAWSLGGVYGYTF.

This clone was detected only a few times. The rearrangement links TRBV19 to TRBJ1-3; tentative D call: TRBD1 (6 bases). Trimming cost V 9 bases and J 8 bases, with 8 bases left between them. The CDR3 consists of 10 residues. Germline V gene data show CDR1 as LNHDA and CDR2 as SQIVND (reference sequence). CDR3 bases: TGTGCCAGAGGGGGATACACCATATATTTT. Translating gives CARGGYTIYF.

The genes are TRBV7-3 and TRBJ1-3; the D is unclear. Germline CDR1 is SGHTA and CDR2 is FQGTGA. V was trimmed by 2 bases and J by 2 bases, leaving 13 bases between them. The CDR3 has 16 residues. CDR3 residues: CASSLEAPAAGNTIYF. The CDR3 bases are TGTGCCAGCAGCTTAGAGGCCCCGGCGGCTGGAAACACCATATATTTT.

This chain links TRBV18 with TRBJ1-1; D might be TRBD1 (5 bases). The V and J ends lost 4 bases and 0 bases respectively, with 6 bases between them. The CDR3 contains 13 residues. CDR1 KGHSH and CDR2 LQKENI come from the germline V gene. DNA of the CDR3: TGTGCCAGCTCACGGGACGTGAACACTGAAGCTTTCTTT. Protein product: CASSRDVNTEAFF.

The genes are TRBV9 and TRBJ1-2; TRBD1 might be the D (6 bases). The ends were cut back, 0 bases at V and 1 base at J, with 13 bases in the middle. Per germline, CDR1 SGDLS and CDR2 YYNGEE. CDR3 length: 16 residues. The DNA of the CDR3 is TGTGCCAGCAGCGTAGGTTTCGACAGGAATAACTATGGCTACACCTTC. Protein sequence: CASSVGFDRNNYGYTF.

V is TRBV25-1 and J is TRBJ2-5, with D maybe TRBD1 (6 bases). Deletions cut 5 bases from V and 3 bases from J, with 10 bases between. The germline V gene has CDR1 MGHDK and CDR2 SYGVNS. CDR3 length equals 13 residues. The CDR3 is CASSISGEETQYF. CDR3 nucleotide sequence: TGTGCCAGCAGTATATCAGGGGAAGAGACCCAGTACTTC.

This clone was detected a few times. The V gene is TRBV6-5, the J gene TRBJ1-2; 7 bases are a match to TRBD1. The length of the CDR3 is 12 residues. V lost 11 bases, J lost 2 bases, and 5 bases stayed unmatched. The germline gives CDR1 MNHEY, CDR2 SVGAGI. In DNA, the CDR3 is TGTGCCGTAGGGACAGACAACTATGGCTACACCTTC. It yields the protein CAVGTDNYGYTF.

CDR3 sequence (DNA): TGTGCCTGGAGTGTTCTTGGGCTAGTCGGGGACACAGATACGCAGTATTTT. Translation: CAWSVLGLVGDTDTQYF. The gene calls are TRBV30 and TRBJ2-3; D possibly corresponds to TRBD2 (5 bases). Per germline, CDR1 GTSNPN and CDR2 SVGIG (reference sequence). The CDR3 is made up of 17 amino acids. V dropped 0 bases and J dropped 2 bases, with 18 bases sitting between them.

The V and J genes are TRBV29-1 and TRBJ1-4; 9 bases map to TRBD1. This CDR3 is 12 amino acids long. V shed 6 bases, J shed 8 bases, and the junction held 4 bases outside the gene matches. Germline lookup yields CDR1 SQVTM and CDR2 ANQGSEA. CDR3 protein: CSVIQGAEKLFF. CDR3 nucleotides: TGCAGCGTCATACAGGGGGCGGAAAAACTGTTTTTT.

The chain uses TRBV6-2 or TRBV6-3 and TRBJ1-5; unclear D gene. Germline V gene data show CDR1 as MNHEY and CDR2 as SVGEGT. The length of the CDR3 is 16 residues. V was clipped by 2 bases and J by 1 base, with 12 bases between them. CDR3 loop: CASSYEGPRSNQPQHF. The CDR3 coding sequence is TGTGCCAGCAGTTACGAAGGACCCAGGAGCAATCAGCCCCAGCATTTT.

The genes are TRBV4-1 and TRBJ2-7; 10 nucleotides align to TRBD1. The J segment lost 5 bases and the V segment lost 1 base, leaving 8 bases of the junction unmatched. This CDR3 spans 16 amino acids. Germline CDR1 and CDR2: MGHRA and YSYEKL. CDR3 in DNA: TGCGCCAGCAGCCAAGGGGGGGGACAGGGGTTAAACGAGCAGTACTTC. This sequence encodes CASSQGGGQGLNEQYF.

The chain links TRBV9 to TRBJ2-1, with D maybe TRBD1 (6 bases). Per the germline V gene, CDR1 is SGDLS and CDR2 is YYNGEE. This CDR3 spans 14 amino acids. V was trimmed by 4 bases and J by 9 bases, leaving 17 bases between them. Here the CDR3 reads CASSLELQGSEQFF. The CDR3 DNA reads TGTGCCAGCAGCCTCGAACTTCAGGGGAGTGAGCAGTTCTTC. Full variable domain (remainder filled in from reference TRBV9 and TRBJ2-1): DSGVTQTPKHLITATGQRVTLRCSPRSGDLSVYWYQQSLDQGLQFLIQYYNGEERAKGNILERFSAQQFPDLHSELNLSSLELGDSALYFCASSLELQGSEQFFGPGTRLTVL.

This clone occurred a few times. The chain joins TRBV5-5 to TRBJ1-3; D gene unclear. Trimming left V 0 bases short and J 2 bases short, with 12 bases between. CDR1 and CDR2 (germline): SGHKS, YYEKEE (reference sequence). The length of the CDR3 is 16 residues. Written as DNA, the CDR3 is TGTGCCAGCAGCTTGGCCATTGAGGGAACTGGAAACACCATATATTTT. Its translation is CASSLAIEGTGNTIYF.

This clone occurred once. V usage is TRBV7-9 and J usage is TRBJ2-1; D call uncertain. Trimming pared 5 bases from V and 4 bases from J, leaving 15 bases between. There are 15 residues in the CDR3. Germline V CDR1 and CDR2: SEHNR, FQNEAQ (reference sequence). The CDR3 nucleotides read TGTGCCAGCAGCCACGCCTATCAGTCGTACAATGAGCAGTTCTTC. This gives the protein CASSHAYQSYNEQFF.

This sequence joins TRBV28 and TRBJ1-2; TRBD1 matches at 8 bases. This CDR3 is 15 amino acids long. CDR1 MDHEN and CDR2 SYDVKM come from the germline V gene. Trimming cost V 11 bases and J 2 bases; bases outside gene matches: 13. The CDR3 coding sequence is TGTGCCGTCGAGTCCGGGACAGGAGTCAACTATGGCTACACCTTC. Translated, it gives CAVESGTGVNYGYTF.

J is TRBJ1-2 and V is TRBV3-1 (or the pseudogene TRBV3-2); no reliable D call. The V and J ends lost 1 base and 8 bases respectively, with 8 bases between them. The germline CDR1 and CDR2 sequences are LGHDT and YNNKEL (reference sequence). The CDR3 is made up of 12 amino acids. The CDR3 DNA reads TGTGCCAGCAGCCAAGTTGCCCAAGGCTACACCTTC. Protein sequence: CASSQVAQGYTF.

This clone was counted once. CDR3 residues: CASSSGLRTYNEQFF. The DNA for the CDR3 is TGTGCCAGCAGTTCGGGACTCCGAACCTACAATGAGCAGTTCTTC. The chain is built from TRBV2 and TRBJ2-1, with D perhaps TRBD2 (6 bases). This CDR3 comprises 15 residues. V lost 5 bases, J lost 2 bases, and 13 bases lay in between. Per the germline V gene, CDR1 is SNHLY and CDR2 is FYNNEI.

This chain uses TRBV10-1 with TRBJ1-1; D is unresolved. The CDR3 runs to 14 residues. Germline CDR1 is WNHNN and CDR2 is SYGVQD (reference sequence). V was pared by 11 bases and J by 0 bases, with 16 bases between. The DNA for the CDR3 is TGCGCCCCAAACCCGGGAACCATGAACACTGAAGCTTTCTTT. It is translated as CAPNPGTMNTEAFF.